This TCR beta chain was captured in a study of cytomegalovirus exposure and HLA in healthy donors. Overall study results and limits: According to a subsequent analysis, TCR clusters from the first cohort were inclined to appear together in the roughly 120 validation repertoires. Associated with cytomegalovirus, according to the listing, were 150 to 200 TCR beta chains.

The V and J ends lost 3 bases and 8 bases respectively, with 10 bases between them. The CDR3 is made up of 12 amino acids. Germline assignment: CDR1 GTSNPN and CDR2 SVGIG (reference sequence). About this clone: What it binds is not known.

The data were produced by immunoSEQ multiplex PCR, yet TCRdb's version contains in-frame clones alone and is incomplete. The table has over 200,000 clones, just over 85% seen once. Material: PBMCs. The chain has TRBV30 and TRBJ2-2; D gene uncertain. The sequence derives from a woman younger than 35 in good health and CMV-seronegative. In nucleotides, the CDR3 is TGTGCCTGGAGCGTAGAGTCTGGGGAGCTGTTTTTT. It encodes CAWSVESGELFF.